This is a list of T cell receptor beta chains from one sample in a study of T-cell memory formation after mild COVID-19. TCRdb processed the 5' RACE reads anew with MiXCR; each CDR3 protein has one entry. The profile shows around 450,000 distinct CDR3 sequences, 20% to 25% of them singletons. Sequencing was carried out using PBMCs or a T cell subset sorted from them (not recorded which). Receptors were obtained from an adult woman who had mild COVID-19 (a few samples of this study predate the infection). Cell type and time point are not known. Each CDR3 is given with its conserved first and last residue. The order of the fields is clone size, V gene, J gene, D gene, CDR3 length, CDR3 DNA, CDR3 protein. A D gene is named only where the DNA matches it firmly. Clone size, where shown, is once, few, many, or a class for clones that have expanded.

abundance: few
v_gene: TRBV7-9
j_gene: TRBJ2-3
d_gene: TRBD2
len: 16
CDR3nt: TGTGCCAGCAGCCCTCGGACTAGCGGGAGCTTGGATACGCAGTATTTT
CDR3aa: CASSPRTSGSLDTQYF

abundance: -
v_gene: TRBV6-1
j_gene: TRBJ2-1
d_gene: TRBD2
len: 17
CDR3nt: TGTGCCAGCAGTGAAATGGGGGGGAGGGCCTACTACAATGAGCAGTTCTTC
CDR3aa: CASSEMGGRAYYNEQFF

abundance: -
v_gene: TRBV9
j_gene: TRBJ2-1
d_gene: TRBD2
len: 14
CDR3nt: TGTGCCAGCAGCGTAGCTAGCGGGAGCAATGAGCAGTTCTTC
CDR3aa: CASSVASGSNEQFF

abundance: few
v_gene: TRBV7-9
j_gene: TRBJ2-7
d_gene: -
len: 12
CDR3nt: TGTGCCAGCAGCCTACAGGGACACGAGCAGTACTTC
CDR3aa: CASSLQGHEQYF

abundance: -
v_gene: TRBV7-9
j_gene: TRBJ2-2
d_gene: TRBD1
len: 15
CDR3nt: TGTGCCAGCAGCATCACAGGGGTCTACACCGGGGAGCTGTTTTTT
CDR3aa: CASSITGVYTGELFF

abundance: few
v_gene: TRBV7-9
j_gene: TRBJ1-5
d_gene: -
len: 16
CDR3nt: TGTGCCAGCAGCTCCTGGTGGGAGGGAAGCAATCAGCCCCAGCATTTT
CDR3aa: CASSSWWEGSNQPQHF

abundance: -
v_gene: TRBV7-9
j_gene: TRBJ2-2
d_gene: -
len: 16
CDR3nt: TGTGCCAGCAGCCTCAAACAGGGGACTAACACCGGGGAGCTGTTTTTT
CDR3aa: CASSLKQGTNTGELFF

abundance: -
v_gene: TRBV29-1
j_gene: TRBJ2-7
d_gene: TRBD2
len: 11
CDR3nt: TGCAGCGTGGGGGGGGGGAACGAGCAGTACTTC
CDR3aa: CSVGGGNEQYF

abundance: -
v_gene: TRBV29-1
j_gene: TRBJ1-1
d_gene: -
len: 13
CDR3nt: TGCAGCGGCAGGGAGGAGGGAAACACTGAAGCTTTCTTT
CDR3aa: CSGREEGNTEAFF

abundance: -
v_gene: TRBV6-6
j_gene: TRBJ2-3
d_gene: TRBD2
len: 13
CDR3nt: TGTGCCAGCATCATGATAGCGGGAGATACGCAGTATTTT
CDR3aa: CASIMIAGDTQYF

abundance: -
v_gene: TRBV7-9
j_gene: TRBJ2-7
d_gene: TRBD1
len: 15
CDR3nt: TGTGCCAGCAGCTTAGCGGGGACAGGTCTGGGGGAGCAGTACTTC
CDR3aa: CASSLAGTGLGEQYF

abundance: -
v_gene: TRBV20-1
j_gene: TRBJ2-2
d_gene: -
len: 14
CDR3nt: TGCAGTGCCCCGGGGGCTCTTAACACCGGGGAGCTGTTTTTT
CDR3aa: CSAPGALNTGELFF

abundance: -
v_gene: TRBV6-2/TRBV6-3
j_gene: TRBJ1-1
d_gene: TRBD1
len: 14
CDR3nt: TGTGCCAGCATCGAGGACAGGGCCAACACTGAAGCTTTCTTT
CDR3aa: CASIEDRANTEAFF

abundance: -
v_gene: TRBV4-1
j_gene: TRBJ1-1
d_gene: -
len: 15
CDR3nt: TGCGCCAGCAGCCAAGATCCGCCCGGCCCGGTGAAAGCTTTCTTT
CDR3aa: CASSQDPPGPVKAFF

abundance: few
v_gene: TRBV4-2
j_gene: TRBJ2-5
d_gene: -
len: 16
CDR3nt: TGTGCCAGCAGCCAAGGCAAGCCCCCGGGAGAAGAGACCCAGTACTTC
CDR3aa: CASSQGKPPGEETQYF

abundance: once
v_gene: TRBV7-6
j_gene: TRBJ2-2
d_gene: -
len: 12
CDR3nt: TGTGCCAGCCAACAGGTCACCGGGGAGCTGTTTTTT
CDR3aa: CASQQVTGELFF

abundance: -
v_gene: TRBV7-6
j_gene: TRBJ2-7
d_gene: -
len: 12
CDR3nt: TGTGCCAGCAGCCCACAGGCGAGGGAGCAGTACTTC
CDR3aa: CASSPQAREQYF

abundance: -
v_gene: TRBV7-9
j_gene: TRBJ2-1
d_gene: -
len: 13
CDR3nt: TGTGCCAGCAGCTTAGCCGGAAGCTACGAGCGGTTCTTC
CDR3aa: CASSLAGSYERFF

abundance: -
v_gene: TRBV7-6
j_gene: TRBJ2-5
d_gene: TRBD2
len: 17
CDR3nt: TGTGCCAGCAGCCTGCCGTATCGCGGGGGAAACCGGGAGACCCAGTACTTC
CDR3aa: CASSLPYRGGNRETQYF

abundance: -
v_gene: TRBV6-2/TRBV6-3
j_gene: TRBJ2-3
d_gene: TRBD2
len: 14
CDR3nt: TGTGCCAGCGGAGCGGGAGGCTGGGAAGATACGCAGTATTTT
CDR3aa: CASGAGGWEDTQYF

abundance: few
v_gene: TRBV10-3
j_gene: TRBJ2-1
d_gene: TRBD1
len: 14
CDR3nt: TGTGCCATCGGTCCGGGACAGGGCTACAATGAGCAGTTCTTC
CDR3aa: CAIGPGQGYNEQFF

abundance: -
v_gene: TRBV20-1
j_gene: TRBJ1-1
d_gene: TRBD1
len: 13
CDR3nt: TGCAGTGCTTTTGGACAGGGGCTCACTGAAGCTTTCTTT
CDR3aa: CSAFGQGLTEAFF

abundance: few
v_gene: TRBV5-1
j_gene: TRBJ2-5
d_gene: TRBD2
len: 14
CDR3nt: TGCGCCAGCAGCTTTAGCGGGGCTTTCGAGACCCAGTACTTC
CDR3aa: CASSFSGAFETQYF

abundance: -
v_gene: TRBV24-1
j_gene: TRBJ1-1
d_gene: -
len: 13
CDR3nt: TGTGCCACCAGCCGGGCTAGAAACACTGAAGCTTTCTTT
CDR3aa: CATSRARNTEAFF

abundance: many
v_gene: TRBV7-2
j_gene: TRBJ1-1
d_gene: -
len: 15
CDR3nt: TGTGCCAGCAGCTTAGAAGTGGTTGGGATCGCTGAAGCTTTCTTT
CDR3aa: CASSLEVVGIAEAFF

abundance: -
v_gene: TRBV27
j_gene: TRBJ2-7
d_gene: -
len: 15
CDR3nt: TGTGCCAGCAGTTCTAGGACCCAGGGGCCCTACGAGCAGTACTTC
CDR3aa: CASSSRTQGPYEQYF

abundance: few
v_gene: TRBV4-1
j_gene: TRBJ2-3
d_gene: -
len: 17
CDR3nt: TGCGCCAGCAGCCAAGAACTCGGCCTCTACAGCGCAGATACGCAGTATTTT
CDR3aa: CASSQELGLYSADTQYF